One sample yielded the 3 T cell receptor beta chains listed below, sequenced in a study of blood T cell repertoires in COVID-19. Some clones are missing from TCRdb's copy, which holds only in-frame ones; the method was immunoSEQ multiplex PCR. The sample shows about 220,000 clones, 83% of them seen only once. Sequencing was carried out using PBMCs or T cells enriched from blood (not recorded which). The source of these receptors is a woman aged 50 to 60 who had been exposed to COVID-19.

Written as DNA, the CDR3 is TGTGCCAGCAGCCAAACCAGGGGGCAGCAGCCCCAGCATTTT. The encoded protein is CASSQTRGQQPQHF. This rearrangement joins TRBV3-1 (or the pseudogene TRBV3-2) to TRBJ1-5; 8 nucleotides line up with TRBD1. The V and J ends lost 2 bases and 7 bases, in that order; junction bases with no gene match: 4. Germline CDR1 reads LGHDT; CDR2 reads YNNKEL (reference sequence). CDR3 length equals 14 residues.

The J gene is TRBJ2-3, the V gene TRBV7-9, with D perhaps matching TRBD2 (6 bases). CDR1 and CDR2 from the germline V gene are SEHNR and FQNEAQ (reference sequence). Trimming left V 5 bases short and J 9 bases short, with 21 bases between. The CDR3 is 15 amino acids. CDR3 loop: CASSPRGGGETTQYF. DNA of the CDR3: TGTGCCAGCAGCCCCCGGGGAGGCGGGGAGACGACGCAGTATTTT.

This clone has a handful of counts. The chain carries TRBV5-1 and TRBJ1-5; TRBD1 matches at 7 bases. V was clipped by 1 base and J by 8 bases; unmatched bases: 9. The germline V gene encodes CDR1 SGHRS and CDR2 YFSETQ. The CDR3 consists of 15 residues. In nucleotides, the CDR3 is TGCGCCAGCAGCTTGAATTCAGGGGGGTCGGAGCCCCAGCATTTT. Translating it yields CASSLNSGGSEPQHF.